This entry concerns a single TCR beta chain. As yet, its antigen is unknown. The data originate from a study of T cells after yellow fever vaccination. Looking at the study overall: Preparation of fractions with low cell numbers was performed using SMART-Seq v4 Ultra Low Input. Study-level results: It was a small share of clonotypes that appeared in both CD4 and CD8 compartments. There was a possibility that FACS-sorted repertoires contained abundant clonotypes contaminating from the bulk population. Boosting was followed by the reappearance of most primary-vaccination clones (less than 98% CD4, about 88% CD8).

A single record per CDR3 protein comes from TCRdb applying MiXCR to the 5' RACE reads. The profile shows more than 300,000 distinct CDR3 sequences, about 10% of them singletons. Germline CDR1 reads MNHEY; CDR2 reads SVGEGT. The CDR3 contains 16 residues. The V gene lost 7 bases and the J gene lost 11 bases, with 24 bases spanning the gap. This sequence originates from a man younger than 35 who received the YFV17D yellow fever vaccine. The chain employs TRBV6-2 or TRBV6-3 and TRBJ1-6; D is ambiguous. Sample: CD4+ T cells sorted from PBMCs, taken 45 days after the yellow fever booster vaccination. The CDR3 is CASTLRGSGSSTPLHF. For the CDR3, the DNA is TGTGCCAGCACACTACGCGGATCCGGGAGTTCGACACCCCTCCACTTT.